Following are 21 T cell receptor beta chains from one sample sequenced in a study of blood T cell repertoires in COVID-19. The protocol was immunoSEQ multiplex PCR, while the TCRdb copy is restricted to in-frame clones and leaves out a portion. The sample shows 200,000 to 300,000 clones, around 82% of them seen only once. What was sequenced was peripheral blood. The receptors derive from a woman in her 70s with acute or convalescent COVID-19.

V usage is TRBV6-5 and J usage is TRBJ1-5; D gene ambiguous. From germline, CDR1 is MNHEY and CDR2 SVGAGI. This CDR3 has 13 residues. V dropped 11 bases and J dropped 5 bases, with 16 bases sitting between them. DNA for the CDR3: TGTGCCTCAGGCGGGCGCGAGCATCAGCCCCAGCATTTT. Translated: CASGGREHQPQHF.

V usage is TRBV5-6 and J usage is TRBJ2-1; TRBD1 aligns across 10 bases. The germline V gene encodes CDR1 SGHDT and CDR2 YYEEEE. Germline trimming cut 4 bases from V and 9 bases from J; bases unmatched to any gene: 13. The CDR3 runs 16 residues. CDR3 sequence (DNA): TGTGCCAGCAGCATCCGGGACAGGGGTACGTACGGTGAGCAGTTCTTC. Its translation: CASSIRDRGTYGEQFF.

CDR3: CASSLLGLEETQYF. In nucleotides, the CDR3 is TGTGCCAGCAGCTTATTGGGGCTGGAAGAGACCCAGTACTTC. This chain links TRBV5-4 with TRBJ2-5; TRBD1 is a possible D gene (5 bases). The V and J ends lost 2 bases and 3 bases respectively, with 11 bases between them. The CDR3 is made up of 14 amino acids. CDR1 is SGHNT, CDR2 YYREEE, per germline (reference sequence).

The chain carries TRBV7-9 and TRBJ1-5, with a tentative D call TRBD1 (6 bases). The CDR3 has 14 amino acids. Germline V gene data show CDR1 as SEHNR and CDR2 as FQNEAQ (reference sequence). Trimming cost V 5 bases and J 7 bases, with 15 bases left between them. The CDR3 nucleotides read TGTGCCAGCAGCCCGCCGAGGGGGGGCCAGCCCCAGCATTTT. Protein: CASSPPRGGQPQHF.

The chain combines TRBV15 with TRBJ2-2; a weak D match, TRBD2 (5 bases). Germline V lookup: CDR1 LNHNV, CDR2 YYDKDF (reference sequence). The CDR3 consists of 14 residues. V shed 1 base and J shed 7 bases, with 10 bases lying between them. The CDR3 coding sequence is TGTGCCACCAGCAGAGCGAGGGCTGACGGGGAGCTGTTTTTT. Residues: CATSRARADGELFF.

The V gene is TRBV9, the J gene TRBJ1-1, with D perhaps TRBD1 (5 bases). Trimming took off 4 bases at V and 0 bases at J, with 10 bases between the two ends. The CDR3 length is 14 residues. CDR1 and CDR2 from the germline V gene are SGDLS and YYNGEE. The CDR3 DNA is TGTGCCAGCAGCCCGGGACTCCTGAACACTGAAGCTTTCTTT. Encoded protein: CASSPGLLNTEAFF. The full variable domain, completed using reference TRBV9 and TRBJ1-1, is DSGVTQTPKHLITATGQRVTLRCSPRSGDLSVYWYQQSLDQGLQFLIQYYNGEERAKGNILERFSAQQFPDLHSELNLSSLELGDSALYFCASSPGLLNTEAFFGQGTRLTVV.

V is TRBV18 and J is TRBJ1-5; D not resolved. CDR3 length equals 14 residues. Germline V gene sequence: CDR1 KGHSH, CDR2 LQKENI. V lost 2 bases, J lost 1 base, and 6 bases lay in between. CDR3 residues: CASSPAQSNQPQHF. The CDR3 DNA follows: TGTGCCAGCTCACCAGCACAGAGCAATCAGCCCCAGCATTTT.

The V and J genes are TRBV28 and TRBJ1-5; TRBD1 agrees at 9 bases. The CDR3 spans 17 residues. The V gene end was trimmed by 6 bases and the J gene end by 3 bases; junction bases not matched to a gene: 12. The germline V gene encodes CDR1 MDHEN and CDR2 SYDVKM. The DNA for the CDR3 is TGTGCCAGCAGACGAACCAGACAGGGGGGATTCAATCAGCCCCAGCATTTT. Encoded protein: CASRRTRQGGFNQPQHF.

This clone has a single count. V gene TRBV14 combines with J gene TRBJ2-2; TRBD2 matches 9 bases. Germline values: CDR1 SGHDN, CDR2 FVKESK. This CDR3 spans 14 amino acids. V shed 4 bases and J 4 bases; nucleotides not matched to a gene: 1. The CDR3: CASSLLAGTGELFF. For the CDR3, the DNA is TGTGCCAGCAGCCTACTAGCGGGCACCGGGGAGCTGTTTTTT.

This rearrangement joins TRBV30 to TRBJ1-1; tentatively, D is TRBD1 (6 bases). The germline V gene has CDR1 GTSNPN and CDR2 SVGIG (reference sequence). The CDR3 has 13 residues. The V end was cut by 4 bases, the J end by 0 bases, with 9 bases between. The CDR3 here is CAWNGQMNTEAFF. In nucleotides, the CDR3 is TGTGCCTGGAACGGACAGATGAACACTGAAGCTTTCTTT.

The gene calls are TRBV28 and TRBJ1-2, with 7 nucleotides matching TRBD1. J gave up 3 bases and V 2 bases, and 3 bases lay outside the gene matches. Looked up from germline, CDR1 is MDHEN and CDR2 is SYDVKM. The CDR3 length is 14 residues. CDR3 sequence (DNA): TGTGCCAGCAGTTTAGGGACAGCATACTATGGCTACACCTTC. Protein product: CASSLGTAYYGYTF.

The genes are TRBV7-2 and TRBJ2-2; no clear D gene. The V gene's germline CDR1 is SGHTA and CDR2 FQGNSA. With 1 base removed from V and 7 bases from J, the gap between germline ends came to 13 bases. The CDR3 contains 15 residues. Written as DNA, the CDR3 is TGTGCCAGCAGCTTAGGAGCAGCTAGAGGCGGGGAGCTGTTTTTT. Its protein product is CASSLGAARGGELFF.

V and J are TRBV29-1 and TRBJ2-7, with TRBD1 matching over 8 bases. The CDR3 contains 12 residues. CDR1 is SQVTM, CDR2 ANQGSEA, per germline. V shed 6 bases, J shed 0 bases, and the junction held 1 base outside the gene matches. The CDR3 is CSVGTGSYEQYF. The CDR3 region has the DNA TGCAGCGTAGGGACAGGCTCCTACGAGCAGTACTTC.

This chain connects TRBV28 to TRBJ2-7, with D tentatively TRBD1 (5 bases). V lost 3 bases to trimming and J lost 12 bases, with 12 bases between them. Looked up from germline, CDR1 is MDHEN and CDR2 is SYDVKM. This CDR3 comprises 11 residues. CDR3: CASSLGQSPYF. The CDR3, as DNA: TGTGCCAGCAGTTTGGGGCAGTCCCCGTACTTC.

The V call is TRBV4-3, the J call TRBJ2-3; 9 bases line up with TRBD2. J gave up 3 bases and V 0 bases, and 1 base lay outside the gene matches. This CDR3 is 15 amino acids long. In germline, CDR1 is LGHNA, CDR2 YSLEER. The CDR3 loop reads CASSQEAGGTDTQYF. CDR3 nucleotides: TGCGCCAGCAGCCAAGAAGCGGGGGGAACAGATACGCAGTATTTT.

The CDR3 protein is CASSFGLVPDTQYF. CDR3 in DNA: TGTGCCAGCAGTTTCGGACTAGTCCCGGATACGCAGTATTTT. This chain uses TRBV6-2 or TRBV6-3 with TRBJ2-3; 7 bases line up with TRBD2. Looked up from germline, CDR1 is MNHEY and CDR2 is SVGEGT. J was trimmed by 6 bases and V by 4 bases; bases with no gene match: 7. The CDR3 has 14 amino acids.

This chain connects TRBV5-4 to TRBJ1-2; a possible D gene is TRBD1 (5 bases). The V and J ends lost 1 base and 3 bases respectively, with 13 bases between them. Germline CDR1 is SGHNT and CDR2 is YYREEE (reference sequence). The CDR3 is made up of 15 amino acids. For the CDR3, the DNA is TGTGCCAGCAGCTTGAATGGGGGGAGAGACTATGGCTACACCTTC. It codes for CASSLNGGRDYGYTF.

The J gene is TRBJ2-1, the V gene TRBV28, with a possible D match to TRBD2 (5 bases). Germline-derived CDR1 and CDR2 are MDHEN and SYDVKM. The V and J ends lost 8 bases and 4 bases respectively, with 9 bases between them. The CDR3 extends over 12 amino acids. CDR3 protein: CASGSGYNEQFF. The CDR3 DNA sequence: TGTGCCAGCGGTTCGGGGTACAATGAGCAGTTCTTC.

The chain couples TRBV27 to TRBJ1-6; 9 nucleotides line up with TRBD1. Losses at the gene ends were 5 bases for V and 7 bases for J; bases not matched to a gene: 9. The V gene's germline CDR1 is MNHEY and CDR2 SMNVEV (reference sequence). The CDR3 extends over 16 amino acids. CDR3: CASSPSHGTGNSPLHF. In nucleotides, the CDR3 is TGTGCCAGCAGTCCGTCCCACGGGACAGGGAATTCACCCCTCCACTTT.

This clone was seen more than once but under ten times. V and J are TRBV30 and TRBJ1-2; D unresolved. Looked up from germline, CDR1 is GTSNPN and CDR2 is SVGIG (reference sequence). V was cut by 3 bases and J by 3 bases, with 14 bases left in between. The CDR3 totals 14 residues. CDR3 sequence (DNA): TGTGCCTGGAGGAGCGGGGTTCAACACTATGGCTACACCTTC. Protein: CAWRSGVQHYGYTF.

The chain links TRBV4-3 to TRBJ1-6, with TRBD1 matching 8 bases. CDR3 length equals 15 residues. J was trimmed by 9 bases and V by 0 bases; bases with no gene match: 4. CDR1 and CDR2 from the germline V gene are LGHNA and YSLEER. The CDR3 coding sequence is TGCGCCAGCAGCCAAGATCCCAGGGGGCTTTCACCCCTCCACTTT. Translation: CASSQDPRGLSPLHF.